Below, one T cell receptor (beta chain) is given with its context. This clone was detected only a few times. This clone's antigen is unknown. Base quality data are lacking; no much larger clone is found one base away. Genomic DNA was isolated from the sorted cells so that the TCRbeta CDR3 region could be sequenced. The immunoSEQ Assay was used for sequencing of TCRbeta CDR3 regions. Sourced from immuneACCESS, this table was stored by TCRdb with only in-frame sequences that have V and J called. A share of the clones is absent; for the studies checked, an unresolved V gene accounts for under half, and the remainder has no known explanation. Across this sample there are some 70,000 clones, with around 83% seen only once. The top ten clones comprise under 1.5% of the sample. From the cysteine through the phenylalanine, the CDR3 covers 17 amino acids. Solely the CDR3 DNA is kept, with 51 bases framed from the first base. Trimmed from V: 3 bases; trimmed from J: 1 base; junction bases lacking a gene match: 7. According to the germline V gene, CDR1 reads SGHRS and CDR2 reads YFSETQ.

This sample was taken from a study of OX40 agonist ivuxolimab in advanced cancers. A note on the overall study: The costimulatory receptor OX40 (CD134) was targeted by ivuxolimab, a fully human IgG2 agonistic monoclonal antibody. Intravenous ivuxolimab was administered to patients every 2 weeks at six dose levels: 0.01, 0.1, 0.3, 1.5, 3 and 10 mg/kg. Among the approximately 50 dose-escalation patients, about 20 had hepatocellular carcinoma, around 15 melanoma, 9 renal cell carcinoma and 9 head and neck cancer. A male proportion of 70% to 90% and a mean age of around 60 years, ranging from about 23 to 90, were recorded for the dose-escalation cohort. Patients were allowed to have had prior anti-PD-1, anti-PD-L1 or anti-CTLA-4 therapy, and 30% to 40% of the dose-escalation patients had previously received checkpoint inhibitors. Three dose-escalation patients achieved partial responses, one with hepatocellular carcinoma and two with cutaneous melanoma. Peripheral TCRbeta sequencing was intended to test whether TCR sequence diversity was altered and clonal T-cell expansion was caused by ivuxolimab. The paper reports the monotherapy dose-escalation portion (N of about 54 patients) of the phase I ivuxolimab trial.

What the research found in general, with its limitations: In the 0.1-3.0 mg/kg groups, partial responders were among the patients with the lowest normalized peripheral clonal expansion, particularly in CD8+ T cells. Low levels of normalized T-cell clonal expansion were also shown by some nonresponding patients. After ivuxolimab, CD8+ T cells had more expanded clones than CD4+ T cells on average. The antigen specificity of the peripheral T cells that underwent clonal expansion was not determined. Clonal expansion of both CD4+ and CD8+ blood T cells was observed from baseline to week 6 at doses 0.1 to 3.0 mg/kg.

Patients with autoimmune disease history or receiving systemic immunosuppression were excluded from the trial. In every dose cohort, peripheral blood was drawn for TCR sequencing at baseline, cycle 4 day 1, and cycle 7 day 1. The samples were taken from a phase I, first-in-human, multicenter, open-label dose-escalation trial of ivuxolimab. The trial enrolled adults with locally advanced or metastatic head and neck squamous cell, hepatocellular, melanoma or renal cell carcinoma. CD4+ and CD8+ T cells were sorted separately from peripheral blood before TCR sequencing. Recombination connected TRBV5-1 to TRBJ2-3, and 11 junction bases match TRBD2. The material sequenced was CD4+ or CD8+ T cells sorted from blood, taken in a trial of the OX40 agonist ivuxolimab. This receptor was obtained from an adult with an advanced solid tumor such as melanoma, head and neck, liver or kidney cancer. The sequenced DNA: TGCGCCAGCAGCTGGGGGGCGACTAGCGGGGGCACAGATACGCAGTATTTT. This translates into CASSWGATSGGTDTQYF.